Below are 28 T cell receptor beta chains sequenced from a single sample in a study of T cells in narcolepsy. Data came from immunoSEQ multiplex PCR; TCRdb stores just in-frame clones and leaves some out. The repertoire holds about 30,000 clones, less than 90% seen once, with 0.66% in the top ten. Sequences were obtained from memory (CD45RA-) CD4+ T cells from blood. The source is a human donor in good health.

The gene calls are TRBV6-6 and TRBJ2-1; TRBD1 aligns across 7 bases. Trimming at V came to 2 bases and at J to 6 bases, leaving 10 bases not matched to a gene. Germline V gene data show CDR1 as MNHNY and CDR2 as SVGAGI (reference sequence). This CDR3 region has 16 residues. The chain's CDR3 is CASSYPAGTASNEQFF. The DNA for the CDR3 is TGTGCCAGCAGTTACCCCGCCGGGACAGCCTCCAATGAGCAGTTCTTC.

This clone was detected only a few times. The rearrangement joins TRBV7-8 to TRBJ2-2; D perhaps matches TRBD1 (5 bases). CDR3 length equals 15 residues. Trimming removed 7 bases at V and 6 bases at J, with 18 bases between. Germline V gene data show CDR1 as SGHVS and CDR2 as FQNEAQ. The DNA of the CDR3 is TGTGCCAGCACCAACCAGGCCCAGGGCGCCGGGGAGCTGTTTTTT. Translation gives CASTNQAQGAGELFF.

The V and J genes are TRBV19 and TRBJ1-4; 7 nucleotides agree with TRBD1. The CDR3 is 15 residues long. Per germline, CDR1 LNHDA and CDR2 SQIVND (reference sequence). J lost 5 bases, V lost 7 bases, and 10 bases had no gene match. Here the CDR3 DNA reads TGTGCCAGTACCCATTGGGGACAGCGGAATGAAAAACTGTTTTTT. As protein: CASTHWGQRNEKLFF.

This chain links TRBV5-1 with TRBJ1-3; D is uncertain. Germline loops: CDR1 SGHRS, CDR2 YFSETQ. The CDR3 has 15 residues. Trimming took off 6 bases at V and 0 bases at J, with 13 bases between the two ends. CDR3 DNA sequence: TGCGCCAGCAATACGGACGGTAGCTCTGGAAACACCATATATTTT. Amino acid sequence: CASNTDGSSGNTIYF.

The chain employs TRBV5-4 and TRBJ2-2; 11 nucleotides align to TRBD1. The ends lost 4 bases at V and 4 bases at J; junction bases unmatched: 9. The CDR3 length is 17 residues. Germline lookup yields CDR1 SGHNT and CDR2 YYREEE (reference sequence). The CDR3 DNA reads TGTGCCAGCAGCCCCCCGGGACAGGGGGTAGTCACCGGGGAGCTGTTTTTT. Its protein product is CASSPPGQGVVTGELFF.

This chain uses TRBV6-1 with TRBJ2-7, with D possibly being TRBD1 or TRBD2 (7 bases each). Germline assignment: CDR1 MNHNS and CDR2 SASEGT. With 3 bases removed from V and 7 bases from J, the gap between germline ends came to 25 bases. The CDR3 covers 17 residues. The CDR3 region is CASSELTGLRGRDEQYF. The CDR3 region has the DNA TGTGCCAGCAGTGAGTTGACAGGGTTGCGGGGGAGGGATGAGCAGTACTTC.

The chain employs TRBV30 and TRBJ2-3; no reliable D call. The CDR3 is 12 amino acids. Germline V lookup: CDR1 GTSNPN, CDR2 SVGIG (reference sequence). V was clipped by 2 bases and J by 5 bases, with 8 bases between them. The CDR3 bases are TGTGCCTGGAGTCCAGCCAGAGATACGCAGTATTTT. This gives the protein CAWSPARDTQYF.

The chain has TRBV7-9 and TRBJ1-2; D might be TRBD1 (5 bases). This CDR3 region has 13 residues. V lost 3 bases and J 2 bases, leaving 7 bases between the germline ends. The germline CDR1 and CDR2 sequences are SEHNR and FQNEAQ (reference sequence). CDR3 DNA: TGTGCCAGCAGCTTTGGGGGGAACTATGGCTACACCTTC. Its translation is CASSFGGNYGYTF.

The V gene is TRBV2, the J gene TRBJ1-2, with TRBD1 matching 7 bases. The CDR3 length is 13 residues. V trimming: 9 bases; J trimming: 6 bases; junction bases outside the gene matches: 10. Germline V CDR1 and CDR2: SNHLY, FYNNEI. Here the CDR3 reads CASRRQGDDGYTF. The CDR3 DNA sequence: TGTGCCAGTAGACGGCAGGGGGATGATGGCTACACCTTC.

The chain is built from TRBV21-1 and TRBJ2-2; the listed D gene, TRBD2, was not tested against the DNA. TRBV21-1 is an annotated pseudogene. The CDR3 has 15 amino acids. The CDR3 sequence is CAIRGPGVGTGELFF. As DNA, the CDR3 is TGTGCCATCAGGGGCCCGGGAGTGGGGACCGGGGAGCTGTTTTTT.

In DNA form, the CDR3 reads TGTGCCAGCAGTTCCACAGGGGGCATCACTGGAAACACCATATATTTT. This codes for CASSSTGGITGNTIYF. The chain is built from TRBV6-5 and TRBJ1-3, with 9 bases identical to TRBD1. The ends lost 4 bases at V and 2 bases at J; junction bases unmatched: 6. The germline gives CDR1 MNHEY, CDR2 SVGAGI. This CDR3 has 16 residues.

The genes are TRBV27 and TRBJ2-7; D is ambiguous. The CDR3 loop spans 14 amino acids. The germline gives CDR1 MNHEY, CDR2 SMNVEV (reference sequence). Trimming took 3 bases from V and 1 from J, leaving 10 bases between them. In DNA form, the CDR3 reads TGTGCCAGCAGTTTCGGACGTACATCCTACGAGCAGTACTTC. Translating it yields CASSFGRTSYEQYF.

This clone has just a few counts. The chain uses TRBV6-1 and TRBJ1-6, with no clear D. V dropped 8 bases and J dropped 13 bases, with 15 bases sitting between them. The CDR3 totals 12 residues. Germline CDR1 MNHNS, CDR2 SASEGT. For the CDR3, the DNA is TGTGCCAGCCGCCAGGAGCCAATCCCCCTCCACTTT. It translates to CASRQEPIPLHF.

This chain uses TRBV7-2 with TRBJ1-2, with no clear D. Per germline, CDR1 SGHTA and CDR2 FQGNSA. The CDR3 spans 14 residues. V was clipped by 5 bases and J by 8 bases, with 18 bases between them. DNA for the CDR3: TGTGCCAGCAGCGAGCCCGCCGCGGGGTCGGGCTACACCTTC. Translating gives CASSEPAAGSGYTF.

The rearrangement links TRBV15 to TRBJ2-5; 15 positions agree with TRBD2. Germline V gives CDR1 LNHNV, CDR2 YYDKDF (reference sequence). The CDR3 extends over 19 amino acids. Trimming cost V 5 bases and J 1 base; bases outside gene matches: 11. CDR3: CATSLPLGLAGGFQETQYF. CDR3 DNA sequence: TGTGCCACCAGCCTTCCTTTAGGACTAGCGGGGGGGTTCCAAGAGACCCAGTACTTC. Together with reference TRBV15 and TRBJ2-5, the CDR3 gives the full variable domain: DAMVIQNPRYQVTQFGKPVTLSCSQTLNHNVMYWYQQKSSQAPKLLFHYYDKDFNNEADTPDNFQSRRPNTSFCFLDIRSPGLGDTAMYLCATSLPLGLAGGFQETQYFGPGTRLLVL.

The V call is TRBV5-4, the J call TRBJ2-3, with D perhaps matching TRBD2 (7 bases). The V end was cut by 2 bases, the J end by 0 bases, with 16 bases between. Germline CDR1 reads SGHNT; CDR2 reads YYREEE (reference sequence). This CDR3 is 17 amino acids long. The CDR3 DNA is TGTGCCAGCAGCTTAAAGGCGGGGGCAACTAGCACAGATACGCAGTATTTT. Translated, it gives CASSLKAGATSTDTQYF.

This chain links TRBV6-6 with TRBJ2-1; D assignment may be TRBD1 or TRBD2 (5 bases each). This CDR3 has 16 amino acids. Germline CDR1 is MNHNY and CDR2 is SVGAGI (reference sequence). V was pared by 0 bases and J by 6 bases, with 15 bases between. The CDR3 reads CASSYSKAPGGNEQFF. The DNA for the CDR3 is TGTGCCAGCAGTTACTCGAAGGCTCCTGGGGGCAATGAGCAGTTCTTC.

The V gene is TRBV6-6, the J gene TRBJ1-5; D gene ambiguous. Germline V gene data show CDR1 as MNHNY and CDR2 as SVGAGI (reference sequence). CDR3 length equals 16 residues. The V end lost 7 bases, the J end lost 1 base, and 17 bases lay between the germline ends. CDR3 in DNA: TGTGCCAGCACCATGCCTCCGGGTCTAAGCAATCAGCCCCAGCATTTT. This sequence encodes CASTMPPGLSNQPQHF.

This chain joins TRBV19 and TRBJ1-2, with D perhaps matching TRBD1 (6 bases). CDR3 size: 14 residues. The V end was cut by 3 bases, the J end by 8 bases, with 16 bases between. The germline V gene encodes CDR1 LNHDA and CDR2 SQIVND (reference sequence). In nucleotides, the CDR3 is TGTGCCAGTAGTATTGGGGCCGGGACAAAAGGCTACACCTTC. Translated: CASSIGAGTKGYTF.

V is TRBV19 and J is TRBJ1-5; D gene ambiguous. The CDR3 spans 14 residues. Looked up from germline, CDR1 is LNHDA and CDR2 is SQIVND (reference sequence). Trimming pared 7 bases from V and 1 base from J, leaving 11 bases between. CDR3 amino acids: CASISPESNQPQHF. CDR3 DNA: TGTGCCAGTATAAGTCCAGAGAGCAATCAGCCCCAGCATTTT.

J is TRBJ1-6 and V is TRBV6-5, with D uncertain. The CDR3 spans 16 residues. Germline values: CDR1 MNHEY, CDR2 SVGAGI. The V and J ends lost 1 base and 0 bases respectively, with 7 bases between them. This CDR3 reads CASSYWRSSYNSPLHF. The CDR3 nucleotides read TGTGCCAGCAGTTACTGGCGGAGCTCCTATAATTCACCCCTCCACTTT.

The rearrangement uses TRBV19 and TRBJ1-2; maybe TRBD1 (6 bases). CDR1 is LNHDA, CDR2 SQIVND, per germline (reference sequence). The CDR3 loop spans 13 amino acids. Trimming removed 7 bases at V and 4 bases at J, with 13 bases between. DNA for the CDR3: TGTGCCAGTACGCGGGGGCAGCCCTATGGCTACACCTTC. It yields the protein CASTRGQPYGYTF.

The CDR3 sequence is CASSSGWGGFGPSTDTQYF. CDR3 DNA: TGTGCCAGCAGCTCAGGATGGGGAGGATTCGGTCCTAGCACAGATACGCAGTATTTT. This chain connects TRBV7-2 to TRBJ2-3; TRBD2 might be the D (6 bases). Germline CDR1 and CDR2: SGHTA and FQGNSA. Trimming took 4 bases from V and 0 from J, leaving 23 bases between them. The CDR3 is made up of 19 amino acids. The full variable domain, rest sourced from reference TRBV7-2 and TRBJ2-3, is GAGVSQSPSNKVTEKGKDVELRCDPISGHTALYWYRQSLGQGLEFLIYFQGNSAPDKSGLPSDRFSAERTGGSVSTLTIQRTQQEDSAVYLCASSSGWGGFGPSTDTQYFGPGTRLTVL.

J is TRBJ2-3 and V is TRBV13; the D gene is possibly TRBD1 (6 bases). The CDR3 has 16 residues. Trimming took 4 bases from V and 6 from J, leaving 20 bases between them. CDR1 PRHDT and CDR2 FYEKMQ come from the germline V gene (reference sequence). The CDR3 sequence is CASSSITGPEWDTQYF. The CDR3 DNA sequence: TGTGCCAGCAGCTCGATAACAGGGCCCGAATGGGATACGCAGTATTTT.

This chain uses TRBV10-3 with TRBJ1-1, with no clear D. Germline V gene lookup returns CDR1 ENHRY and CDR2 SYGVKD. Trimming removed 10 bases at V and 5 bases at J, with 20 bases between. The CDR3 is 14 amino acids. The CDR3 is CASKSLQAGTEAFF. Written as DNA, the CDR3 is TGTGCCAGCAAATCTCTCCAGGCGGGAACTGAAGCTTTCTTT.

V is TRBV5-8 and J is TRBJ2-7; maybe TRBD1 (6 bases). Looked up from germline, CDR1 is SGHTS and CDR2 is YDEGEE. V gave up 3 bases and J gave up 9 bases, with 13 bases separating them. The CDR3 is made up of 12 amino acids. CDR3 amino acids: CASSSTRGRQYV. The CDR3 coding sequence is TGTGCCAGCAGCTCGACCAGGGGACGGCAGTACGTC.

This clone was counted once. Here the CDR3 DNA reads TGCAGTGCTGACAAGAACACTGAAGCTTTCTTT. Translated: CSADKNTEAFF. V gene TRBV20-1 combines with J gene TRBJ1-1; D call uncertain. This CDR3 has 11 residues. Trimming removed 5 bases at V and 1 base at J, with 5 bases between. CDR1 is DFQATT, CDR2 SNEGSKA, per germline (reference sequence).

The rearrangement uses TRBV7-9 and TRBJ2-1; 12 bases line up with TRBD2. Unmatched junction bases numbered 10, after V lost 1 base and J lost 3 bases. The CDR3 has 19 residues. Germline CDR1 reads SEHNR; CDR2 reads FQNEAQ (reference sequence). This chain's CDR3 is CASSLGLAGAPGGYNEQFF. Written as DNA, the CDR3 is TGTGCCAGCAGCTTAGGACTAGCGGGGGCCCCAGGGGGCTACAATGAGCAGTTCTTC.